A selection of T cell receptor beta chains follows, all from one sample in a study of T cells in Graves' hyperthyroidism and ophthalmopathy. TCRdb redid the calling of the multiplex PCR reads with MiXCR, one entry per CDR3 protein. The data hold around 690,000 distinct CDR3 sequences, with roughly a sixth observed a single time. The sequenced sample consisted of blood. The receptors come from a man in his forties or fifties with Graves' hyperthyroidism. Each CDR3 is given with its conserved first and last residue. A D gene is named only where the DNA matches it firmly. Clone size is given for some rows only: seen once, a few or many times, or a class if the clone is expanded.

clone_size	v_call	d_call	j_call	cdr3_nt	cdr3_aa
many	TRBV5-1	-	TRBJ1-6	TGCGCCAGCAGCTTGAACAGCCAGGGTAATTCACCCCTCCACTTT	CASSLNSQGNSPLHF
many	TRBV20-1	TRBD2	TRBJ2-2	TGCAGTGCTGAGACGACTAGCGGGAGAAACACCGGGGAGCTGTTTTTT	CSAETTSGRNTGELFF
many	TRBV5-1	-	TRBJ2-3	TGCGCCAGCAGCTTGCCAGGCTCGAGGTCAGATACGCAGTATTTT	CASSLPGSRSDTQYF
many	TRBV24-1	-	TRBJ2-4	TGTGCCACCAGTGTTGGGGATTTAACCAAAAACATTCAGTACTTC	CATSVGDLTKNIQYF
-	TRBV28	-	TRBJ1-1	TGTGCCAGCAGTTTTCAACAGGGCCAAGCTTTCTTT	CASSFQQGQAFF
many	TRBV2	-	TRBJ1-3	TGTGCCAGCAGCCCGGGGCTGGGGCCTGGAAACACCATATATTTT	CASSPGLGPGNTIYF
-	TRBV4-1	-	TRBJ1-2	TGCGCCAGCAGCCAACCCACCGACTATGGCTACACCTTC	CASSQPTDYGYTF
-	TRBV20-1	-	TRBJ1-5	TGCAGTGCTTCGGGCCTGGTAGAATCTCAGCCCCAGCATTTT	CSASGLVESQPQHF
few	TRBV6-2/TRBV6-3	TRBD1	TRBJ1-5	TGTGCCAGCACCTACCAAGCAGGGGGCGCTGAATGGAATCAGCCCCAGCATTTT	CASTYQAGGAEWNQPQHF
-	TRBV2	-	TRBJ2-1	TGTGCCAGCAGTGAAGAGGGACTGTCTTACAATGAGCAGTTCTTC	CASSEEGLSYNEQFF
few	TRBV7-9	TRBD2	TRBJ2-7	TGTGCCAGCAGCCCACCAGGACTAGCGGGAGCGGTGAACGAGCAGTACTTC	CASSPPGLAGAVNEQYF
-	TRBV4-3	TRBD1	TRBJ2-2	TGCGCCAGCAGCTCGGGACAGGGTTGGACCGGGGAGCTGTTTTTT	CASSSGQGWTGELFF
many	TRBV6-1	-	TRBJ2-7	TGTGCCAGCAGTGTAGCGGGACAGAGCTCCTACGAGCAGTACTTC	CASSVAGQSSYEQYF
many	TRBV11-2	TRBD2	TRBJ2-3	TGTGCCAGCAGCACGGGAATTGGGGAGGGCGATACGCAGTATTTT	CASSTGIGEGDTQYF
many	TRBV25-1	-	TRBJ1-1	TGTGCCAGCAGTACAGCGACGAACACTGAAGCTTTCTTT	CASSTATNTEAFF
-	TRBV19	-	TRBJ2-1	TGTGCCAGTAGTATAGGGGGTCCCTCCTACAATGAGCAGTTCTTC	CASSIGGPSYNEQFF
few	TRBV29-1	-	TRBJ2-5	TGCAGCGTTGCCGCACCCAGGGAGACCCAGTACTTC	CSVAAPRETQYF
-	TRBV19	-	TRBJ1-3	TGTGCCAGTAGTAAGAGACGGGGGGAAGATGGAAACACCATATATTTT	CASSKRRGEDGNTIYF
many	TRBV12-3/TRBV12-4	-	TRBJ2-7	TGTGCCAGCAGTTTTGAGGAAGGTTTATACGAGCAGTACTTC	CASSFEEGLYEQYF
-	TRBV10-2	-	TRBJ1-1	TGCGCCAGCAGCCACAGTATTGAAGCTTTCTTT	CASSHSIEAFF
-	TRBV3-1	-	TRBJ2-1	TGTGCCAGCAGCCAAGATTACGTGGGAGTCGTCAATGAGCAGTTCTTC	CASSQDYVGVVNEQFF
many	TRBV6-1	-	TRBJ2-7	TGTGCCAGCAGGAGTCAGGAAACCTCCTACGAGCAGTACTTC	CASRSQETSYEQYF
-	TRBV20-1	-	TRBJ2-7	TGCAGTGCTAGAGTGCCCGGGCCCCAGGACGAGCAGTACTTC	CSARVPGPQDEQYF
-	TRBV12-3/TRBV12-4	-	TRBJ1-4	TGTGCCAGCAGTTTCCAGGCTAATGAAAAACTGTTTTTT	CASSFQANEKLFF
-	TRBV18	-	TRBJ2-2	TGTGCCAGCTCACCACTGGTCAGAGGCACCACCGGGGAGCTGTTTTTT	CASSPLVRGTTGELFF
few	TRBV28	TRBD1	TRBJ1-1	TGTGCCAGCAGTCACGCGGACAGGGGAAGTAGGACTGAAGCTTTCTTT	CASSHADRGSRTEAFF
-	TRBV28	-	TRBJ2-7	TGTGCCAGCAGTTTTAGTGTTGCCAGAGGCTACGAGCAGTACTTC	CASSFSVARGYEQYF
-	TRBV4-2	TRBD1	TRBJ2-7	TGTGCCAGCAGCCAAGATGGGACAGGGGAGATATACGAGCAGTACTTC	CASSQDGTGEIYEQYF
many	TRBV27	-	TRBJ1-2	TGTGCCAGCAGTTCCTTATCTTCCGGGAACTATGGCTACACCTTC	CASSSLSSGNYGYTF
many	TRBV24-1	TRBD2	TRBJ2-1	TGTGCCACCAGTTCGGCGGGGACTAGCGGGACCAATGAGCAGTTCTTC	CATSSAGTSGTNEQFF
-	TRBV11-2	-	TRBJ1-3	TGTGCCAGCAGCTTAGTGGGCGGAGGGCCTGGAAACACCATATATTTT	CASSLVGGGPGNTIYF
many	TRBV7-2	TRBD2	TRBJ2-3	TGTGCCAGCAGCACAATTAGCGGGAGGGTGGCAGGTACGCAGTATTTT	CASSTISGRVAGTQYF
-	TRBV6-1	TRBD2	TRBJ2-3	TGTGCCAGCAGCCGGGGACTAGCGGTGGGGTACACAGATACGCAGTATTTT	CASSRGLAVGYTDTQYF
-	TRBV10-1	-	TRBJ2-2	TGCGCCAGCAGTGAGAGGCTAGCCAACACCGGGGAGCTGTTTTTT	CASSERLANTGELFF
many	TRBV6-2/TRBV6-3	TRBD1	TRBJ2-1	TGTGCCAGCAGTGCCACAGGGGGCAATGAGCAGTTCTTC	CASSATGGNEQFF
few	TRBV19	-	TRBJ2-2	TGTGCCAGTAGTATGAGGGTTAGCAGCGGGGAGCTGTTTTTT	CASSMRVSSGELFF
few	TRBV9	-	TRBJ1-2	TGTGCCAGCAGCCCCGGAGAGGGAAATGGCTACACCTTC	CASSPGEGNGYTF
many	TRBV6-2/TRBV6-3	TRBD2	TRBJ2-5	TGTGCCAGCAGTTACTTTCCCCTACTAGCGGGAGTACACGAGACCCAGTACTTC	CASSYFPLLAGVHETQYF
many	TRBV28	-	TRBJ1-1	TGTGCCAGCAGTTCGCCGGGAACCGGGACTGAAGCTTTCTTT	CASSSPGTGTEAFF
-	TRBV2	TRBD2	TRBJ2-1	TGTGCCAGCTCCCGGCTAGCGGGAGGGGAGGATGAGCAGTTCTTC	CASSRLAGGEDEQFF
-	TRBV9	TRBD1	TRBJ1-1	TGTGCCAGCAGAACAGGGGGCGGGAACACTGAAGCTTTCTTT	CASRTGGGNTEAFF
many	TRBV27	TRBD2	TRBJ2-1	TGTGCCAGCAGTTCACCGGGACTAGCGGGAGGCCCAAGCTCCTACAATGAGCAGTTCTTC	CASSSPGLAGGPSSYNEQFF
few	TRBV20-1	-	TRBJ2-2	TGCAGTGCTATGGCGGGAACCACCGGGGAGCTGTTTTTT	CSAMAGTTGELFF
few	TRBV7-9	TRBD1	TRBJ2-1	TGTGCCAGCAGCCCCCGGGACAGGGGGTACAATGAGCAGTTCTTC	CASSPRDRGYNEQFF
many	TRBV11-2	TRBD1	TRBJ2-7	TGTGCCAGCAGCTTAGTTGGGACAGGGTACGCCGAGCAGTACTTC	CASSLVGTGYAEQYF
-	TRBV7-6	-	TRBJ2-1	TGTGCCAGCAGCTCGACAGACGAGCAGTTCTTC	CASSSTDEQFF
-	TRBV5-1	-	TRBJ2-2	TGCGCCAGCAGCTTGGCCTTAATGGTGAACACCGGGGAGCTGTTTTTT	CASSLALMVNTGELFF
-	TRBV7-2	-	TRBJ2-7	TGTGCCAGCAGTCCTCGGGGTTCTCGGGGCGAGCAGTACTTC	CASSPRGSRGEQYF
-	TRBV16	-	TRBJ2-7	TGTGCCTGCAGCCAATACCTGGGGGCCGAAGTATACGAGCAGTACTTC	CACSQYLGAEVYEQYF
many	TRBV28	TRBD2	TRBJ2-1	TGTGCCAGCACCTTAGCGGGAGCGAGGAATGAGCAGTTCTTC	CASTLAGARNEQFF
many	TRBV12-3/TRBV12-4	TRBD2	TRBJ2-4	TGTGCCAGCAGTTTAGACACTCCGGGACTAGCGGATCAAGACTTC	CASSLDTPGLADQDF
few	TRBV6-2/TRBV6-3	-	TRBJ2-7	TGTGCCAGCAGACGTTGGAGGAGTTACGAGCAGTACTTC	CASRRWRSYEQYF
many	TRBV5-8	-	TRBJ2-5	TGTGCCAGCAGCCTCGGACACGGCTTGAACTTC	CASSLGHGLNF
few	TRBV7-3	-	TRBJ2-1	TGTGCCAGCACCAGGATGGGAGTAATCGTCTACAATGAGCAGTTCTTC	CASTRMGVIVYNEQFF